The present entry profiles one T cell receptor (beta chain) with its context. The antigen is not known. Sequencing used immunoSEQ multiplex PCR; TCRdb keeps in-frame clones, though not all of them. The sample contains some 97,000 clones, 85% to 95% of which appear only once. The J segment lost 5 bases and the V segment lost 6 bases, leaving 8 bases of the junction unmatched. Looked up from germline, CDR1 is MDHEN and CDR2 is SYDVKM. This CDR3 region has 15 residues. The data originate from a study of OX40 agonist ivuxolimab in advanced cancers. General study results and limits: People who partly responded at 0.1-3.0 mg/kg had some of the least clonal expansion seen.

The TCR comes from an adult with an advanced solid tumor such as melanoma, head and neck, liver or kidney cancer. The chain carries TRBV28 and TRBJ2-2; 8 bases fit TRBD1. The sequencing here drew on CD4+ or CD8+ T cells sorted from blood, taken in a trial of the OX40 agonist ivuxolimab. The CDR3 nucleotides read TGTGCCAGCAGGCGGGACAGGTGGGGAACCGGGGAGCTGTTTTTT. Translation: CASRRDRWGTGELFF.